A selection of T cell receptor beta chains follows, all from one sample in a study of chemoradiotherapy in HPV16-positive cancers. Assay used: immunoSEQ multiplex PCR; TCRdb lists only in-frame clones, some missing. The sample consists of under 40,000 clones, 89% of them appearing once. Sample: blood, taken from a patient who underwent chemoradiotherapy. The receptors were gathered from a human donor with HPV-associated anogenital cancer. Each CDR3 is given with its conserved first and last residue. Fields, in order: clone size, V gene, D gene, J gene, CDR3 DNA, CDR3 protein. A D gene is named only where the DNA matches it firmly. Clone size is shown for a subset of rows, as once, few, many or a class of expanded clone.

size: NA
V: TRBV5-1
D: TRBD2
J: TRBJ2-6
DNA: TGCGCCAGCAGCTTGGCCGGGGCCCGCGGGGGCTCTGGGGCCAACGTCCTGACTTTC
CDR3: CASSLAGARGGSGANVLTF

size: NA
V: TRBV10-3
D: NA
J: TRBJ2-2
DNA: TGTGCCATCAGTTCTCTCGGACGGGCGAACACCGGGGAGCTGTTTTTT
CDR3: CAISSLGRANTGELFF

size: NA
V: TRBV14
D: TRBD1
J: TRBJ1-1
DNA: TGTGCCAGCAGCGTGGAACAGGGGAAAGCTTTCTTT
CDR3: CASSVEQGKAFF

size: NA
V: TRBV4-1
D: NA
J: TRBJ1-2
DNA: TGCGCCAGCAGCCAGCCCACAGGCCTACTTTATGGCTACACCTTC
CDR3: CASSQPTGLLYGYTF

size: NA
V: TRBV6-5
D: TRBD2
J: TRBJ2-7
DNA: TGTGCCAGCACCCCGTCGGGGGGGCTGGCCTACGAGCAGTACTTC
CDR3: CASTPSGGLAYEQYF

size: NA
V: TRBV11-2
D: TRBD1
J: TRBJ2-3
DNA: TGTGCCAGCAGCTTCAGACAGGGGCTCACAGATACGCAGTATTTT
CDR3: CASSFRQGLTDTQYF

size: NA
V: TRBV4-1
D: NA
J: TRBJ1-3
DNA: TGCGCCAGCAGCCAAGATGCAGTTATCTCTGGAAACACCATATATTTT
CDR3: CASSQDAVISGNTIYF

size: NA
V: TRBV7-9
D: TRBD1
J: TRBJ2-7
DNA: TGTGCCAGCACTATGGGGACAGGAGTCCCGTACTTC
CDR3: CASTMGTGVPYF

size: NA
V: TRBV19
D: TRBD2
J: TRBJ2-1
DNA: TGTGCCAGTAGACAAAGCCTAGCGGACAATGAGCAGTTCTTC
CDR3: CASRQSLADNEQFF

size: few
V: TRBV6-5
D: NA
J: TRBJ2-7
DNA: TGTGCCAGCAGTTACCGACCCAACTACGAGCAGTACTTC
CDR3: CASSYRPNYEQYF

size: NA
V: TRBV30
D: TRBD1
J: TRBJ1-2
DNA: TGTGCCTGGAGTATACAGGGGTATGGCTACACCTTC
CDR3: CAWSIQGYGYTF

size: NA
V: TRBV2
D: TRBD2
J: TRBJ2-3
DNA: TGTGCCACCATTAGCGGGAGTACAGATACGCAGTATTTT
CDR3: CATISGSTDTQYF

size: once
V: TRBV7-6
D: TRBD1
J: TRBJ2-1
DNA: TGTGCCACCAGGGGGGACAGGCCCTCTGGGGAGCAGTTCTTC
CDR3: CATRGDRPSGEQFF

size: NA
V: TRBV5-6
D: NA
J: TRBJ2-2
DNA: TGTGCCAGCAGCTTGGTGTCCGGCACCGGGGAGCTGTTTTTT
CDR3: CASSLVSGTGELFF

size: NA
V: TRBV7-6
D: TRBD1
J: TRBJ1-4
DNA: TGTGCCACCGCTCCGGGACAGGGCGAAAAACTGTTTTTT
CDR3: CATAPGQGEKLFF

size: NA
V: TRBV19
D: NA
J: TRBJ1-3
DNA: TGTGCCAGTACCGATAACTCTGGAAACACCATATATTTT
CDR3: CASTDNSGNTIYF

size: NA
V: TRBV7-2
D: NA
J: TRBJ2-7
DNA: TGTGCCAGCAGCAGCTCTGGGTACGAGCAGTACTTC
CDR3: CASSSSGYEQYF

size: NA
V: TRBV5-4
D: NA
J: TRBJ2-2
DNA: TGTGCCAGCAGCTTTGGGGGTGGCGGGCCCGGGGAGCTGTTTTTT
CDR3: CASSFGGGGPGELFF

size: NA
V: TRBV15
D: NA
J: TRBJ1-1
DNA: TGTGCCACCAGCGAGGACCCTGGGACTGAAGCTTTCTTT
CDR3: CATSEDPGTEAFF

size: NA
V: TRBV4-3
D: NA
J: TRBJ2-2
DNA: TGCGCCAGCAGCCAACTAAGAGAGGAGGCCGGGGAGCTGTTTTTT
CDR3: CASSQLREEAGELFF

size: NA
V: TRBV14
D: TRBD2
J: TRBJ2-2
DNA: TGTGCCAGCAGCCAAGATGAGACTAGCTATTTCACCGGGGAGCTGTTTTTT
CDR3: CASSQDETSYFTGELFF

size: NA
V: TRBV29-1
D: TRBD1
J: TRBJ2-3
DNA: TGCAGCGTTTCCGGGACAGGGCACACAGATACGCAGTATTTT
CDR3: CSVSGTGHTDTQYF

size: NA
V: TRBV7-8
D: NA
J: TRBJ1-1
DNA: TGTGCCAGCAGCTTCGGGGTTGACACTGAAGCTTTCTTT
CDR3: CASSFGVDTEAFF

size: once
V: TRBV14
D: NA
J: TRBJ1-1
DNA: TGTGCCAGCAGCCCCCTGGTGGGGGGGAACACTGAAGCTTTCTTT
CDR3: CASSPLVGGNTEAFF

size: NA
V: TRBV11-2
D: NA
J: TRBJ2-3
DNA: TGTGCCAGCAGATACAATCGGCGGGGAACGAGCACAGATACGCAGTATTTT
CDR3: CASRYNRRGTSTDTQYF

size: NA
V: TRBV9
D: NA
J: TRBJ2-3
DNA: TGTGCCAGCAGCGTAGATATCGGGCTCCTCACAGATACGCAGTATTTT
CDR3: CASSVDIGLLTDTQYF

size: NA
V: TRBV15
D: TRBD2
J: TRBJ2-7
DNA: TGTGCCACCAGCACCCCTATGACTAGCGGCTCCTCCTACGAGCAGTACTTC
CDR3: CATSTPMTSGSSYEQYF

size: once
V: TRBV7-9
D: TRBD1
J: TRBJ2-5
DNA: TGTGCCAGCAGCTTAGGCGGGACAGGTCAAGAGACCCAGTACTTC
CDR3: CASSLGGTGQETQYF

size: NA
V: TRBV4-3
D: TRBD1
J: TRBJ2-6
DNA: TGCGCCAGCAGCGGACAGGGCGCCTCTGGGGCCAACGTCCTGACTTTC
CDR3: CASSGQGASGANVLTF

size: NA
V: TRBV27
D: TRBD1
J: TRBJ1-2
DNA: TGTGCCAGCAGTAAGGGACAGGGACTGTCCTACACCTTC
CDR3: CASSKGQGLSYTF